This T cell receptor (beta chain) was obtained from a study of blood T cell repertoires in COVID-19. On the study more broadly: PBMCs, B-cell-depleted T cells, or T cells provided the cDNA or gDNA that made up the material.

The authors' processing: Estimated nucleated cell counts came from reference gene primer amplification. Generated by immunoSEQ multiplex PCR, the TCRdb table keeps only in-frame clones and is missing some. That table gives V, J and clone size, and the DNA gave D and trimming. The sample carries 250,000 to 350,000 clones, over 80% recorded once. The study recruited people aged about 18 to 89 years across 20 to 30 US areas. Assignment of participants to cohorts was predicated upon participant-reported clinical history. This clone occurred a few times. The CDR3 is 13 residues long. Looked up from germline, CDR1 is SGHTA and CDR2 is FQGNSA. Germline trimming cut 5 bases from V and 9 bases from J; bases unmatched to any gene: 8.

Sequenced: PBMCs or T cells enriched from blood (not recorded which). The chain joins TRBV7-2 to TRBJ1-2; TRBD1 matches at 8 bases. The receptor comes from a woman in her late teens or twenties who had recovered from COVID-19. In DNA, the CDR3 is TGTGCCAGCAGCGACCGGACAGGGTTAAGCTACACCTTC. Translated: CASSDRTGLSYTF.